This T cell receptor beta chain derives from a study of blood T cell repertoires in COVID-19. Overall study context: COVID-19 samples from acute and convalescent phases originated in the United States, Italy and Spain. T cells, B-cell-depleted T cells, or PBMCs provided the cDNA or gDNA that served as material.

The authors' processing: Amplification of reference gene primers provided the estimated nucleated cell counts. The protocol was immunoSEQ multiplex PCR, while the TCRdb copy is restricted to in-frame clones and leaves out a portion. The DNA gave D and trimming, while V, J and clone size come from that table. The repertoire holds a few hundred thousand clones, with 65% to 85% as singletons. The CDR3 sequence is 14 residues long. Trimming stripped 3 bases from V and 1 base from J, with 9 bases between. Germline V gene data show CDR1 as LGHDT and CDR2 as YNNKEL (reference sequence). Sequencing input: peripheral blood. The TCR comes from a human donor in a cohort sampled during active COVID-19. This chain connects TRBV3-1 (or the pseudogene TRBV3-2) to TRBJ1-1; D is possibly TRBD1 (5 bases). DNA for the CDR3: TGTGCCAGCAGCCACCGTCAGGGGAACACTGAAGCTTTCTTT. Amino acids: CASSHRQGNTEAFF.